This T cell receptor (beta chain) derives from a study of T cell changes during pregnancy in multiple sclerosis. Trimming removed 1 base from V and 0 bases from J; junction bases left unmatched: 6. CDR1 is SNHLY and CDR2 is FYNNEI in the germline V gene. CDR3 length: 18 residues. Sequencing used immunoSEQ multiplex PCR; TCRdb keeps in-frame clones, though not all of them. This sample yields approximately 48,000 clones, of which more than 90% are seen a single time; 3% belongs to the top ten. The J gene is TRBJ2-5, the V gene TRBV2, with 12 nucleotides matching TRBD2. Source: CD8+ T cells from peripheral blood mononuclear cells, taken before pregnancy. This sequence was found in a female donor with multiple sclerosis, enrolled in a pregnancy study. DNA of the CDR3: TGTGCCAGCAGTGAAGGTATAGGACTAGCGGGGTACCAAGAGACCCAGTACTTC. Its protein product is CASSEGIGLAGYQETQYF.